The 18 T cell receptor beta chains given below trace back to one sample, sequenced in a study of blood T cell repertoires in COVID-19. The method was immunoSEQ multiplex PCR; TCRdb's version includes in-frame clones alone and lacks a portion of them. The data show approximately 400,000 clones, around 90% seen once. The specimen sequenced was peripheral blood. The receptor source for this set is a man in his forties with acute or convalescent COVID-19.

The rearrangement links TRBV24-1 to TRBJ2-3; TRBD1 aligns across 11 bases. The CDR3 runs 14 residues. V lost 6 bases and J lost 8; bases outside the gene matches: 6. Germline CDR1 is KGHDR and CDR2 is SFDVKD. The CDR3: CATSKGQGEVTQYF. CDR3 DNA: TGTGCCACCAGTAAGGGACAGGGGGAGGTTACGCAGTATTTT.

V and J are TRBV24-1 and TRBJ2-1, with 11 nucleotides matching TRBD2. Trimming at V came to 3 bases and at J to 4 bases, leaving 1 base not matched to a gene. CDR1 and CDR2 (germline): KGHDR, SFDVKD. The CDR3 length is 15 residues. The CDR3 DNA reads as TGTGCCACCAGTGATCTAGCGGGGGGTTACAATGAGCAGTTCTTC. Amino acids: CATSDLAGGYNEQFF.

J is TRBJ1-3 and V is TRBV10-3; D perhaps matches TRBD1 (5 bases). The V and J ends lost 4 bases and 2 bases respectively, with 18 bases between them. Germline CDR1 is ENHRY and CDR2 is SYGVKD. The CDR3 length is 17 residues. CDR3 bases: TGTGCCATCAGTGCCCTCCAGTTGGGGCCCCCTGGAAACACCATATATTTT. Translating it yields CAISALQLGPPGNTIYF.

The chain carries TRBV5-6 and TRBJ1-4; 8 bases map to TRBD1. This CDR3 has 15 amino acids. Trimming at V came to 0 bases and at J to 8 bases, leaving 6 bases not matched to a gene. Germline V CDR1 and CDR2: SGHDT, YYEEEE. The CDR3 loop reads CASSLVSGGQEKLFF. The CDR3 DNA reads TGTGCCAGCAGCTTGGTATCAGGGGGCCAGGAAAAACTGTTTTTT.

The V call is TRBV2, the J call TRBJ2-1; 8 nucleotides line up with TRBD1. The trim removed 3 bases at V and 5 bases at J, leaving 3 bases unmatched. The CDR3 is 14 residues long. CDR1 is SNHLY, CDR2 FYNNEI, per germline. Here the CDR3 DNA reads TGTGCCAGCAGTGATTGGACAGGGAACAATGAGCAGTTCTTC. This encodes CASSDWTGNNEQFF.

The rearrangement links TRBV15 to TRBJ2-1, with 7 bases matching TRBD1. Trimming at V came to 2 bases and at J to 4 bases, leaving 11 bases not matched to a gene. The CDR3 is 17 residues long. Germline V CDR1 and CDR2: LNHNV, YYDKDF (reference sequence). CDR3 in amino acids: CATSRNLRQGKYNEQFF. DNA of the CDR3: TGTGCCACCAGCAGAAACCTACGACAGGGAAAGTACAATGAGCAGTTCTTC.

The chain employs TRBV19 and TRBJ1-1; D perhaps matches TRBD1 (5 bases). The ends were cut back, 6 bases at V and 1 base at J, with 15 bases in the middle. Germline CDR1 and CDR2: LNHDA and SQIVND (reference sequence). This CDR3 is built from 15 residues. The CDR3: CASRLGEGRNTEAFF. In nucleotides, the CDR3 is TGTGCCAGTAGGCTGGGGGAGGGGAGGAACACTGAAGCTTTCTTT.

This chain joins TRBV28 and TRBJ1-6; the D is unclear. Germline-derived CDR1 and CDR2 are MDHEN and SYDVKM. V was shortened by 2 bases and J by 5 bases, with 13 bases between the two germline ends. This CDR3 region has 16 residues. The CDR3 reads CASSLEAVPHNSPLHF. The CDR3 coding sequence is TGTGCCAGCAGTTTAGAGGCAGTGCCCCATAATTCACCCCTCCACTTT. Looking up the rest from reference TRBV28 and TRBJ1-6 gives the full variable domain: DVKVTQSSRYLVKRTGEKVFLECVQDMDHENMFWYRQDPGLGLRLIYFSYDVKMKEKGDIPEGYSVSREKKERFSLILESASTNQTSMYLCASSLEAVPHNSPLHFGNGTRLTVT.

J is TRBJ2-1 and V is TRBV10-3, with 13 positions matching TRBD2. V lost 6 bases and J lost 9; bases outside the gene matches: 5. Per the germline V gene, CDR1 is ENHRY and CDR2 is SYGVKD. This CDR3 comprises 14 residues. The CDR3 is CAIRGLAGVGEQFF. The CDR3 bases are TGTGCCATCAGAGGACTAGCGGGAGTCGGTGAGCAGTTCTTC.

The V call is TRBV18, the J call TRBJ2-1, with 10 bases lining up with TRBD2. V trimming: 3 bases; J trimming: 5 bases; junction bases outside the gene matches: 7. The CDR3 runs to 16 residues. Germline V CDR1 and CDR2: KGHSH, LQKENI. The CDR3 spells CASSPLSGRQNNEQFF. CDR3 coding DNA: TGTGCCAGCTCACCGCTTAGCGGGAGGCAAAACAATGAGCAGTTCTTC.

J is TRBJ1-2 and V is TRBV4-1; tentative D call: TRBD1 (6 bases). V lost 0 bases and J 8 bases, leaving 13 bases between the germline ends. CDR3 size: 14 residues. CDR1 and CDR2 (germline): MGHRA, YSYEKL. The CDR3 loop reads CASSQDWTEVGYTF. In DNA form, the CDR3 reads TGCGCCAGCAGCCAAGATTGGACAGAAGTAGGCTACACCTTC.

The chain has TRBV5-1 and TRBJ2-7, with 7 bases identical to TRBD2. CDR1 SGHRS and CDR2 YFSETQ come from the germline V gene. This CDR3 comprises 16 residues. V trimming: 0 bases; J trimming: 1 base; junction bases outside the gene matches: 7. DNA for the CDR3: TGCGCCAGCAGCTTGGGAGTGGCGGGAGCTTCCTACGAGCAGTACTTC. Residues: CASSLGVAGASYEQYF. Drawing the rest from reference TRBV5-1 and TRBJ2-7, the complete variable domain is KAGVTQTPRYLIKTRGQQVTLSCSPISGHRSVSWYQQTPGQGLQFLFEYFSETQRNKGNFPGRFSGRQFSNSRSEMNVSTLELGDSALYLCASSLGVAGASYEQYFGPGTRLTVT.

The rearrangement links TRBV6-2 or TRBV6-3 to TRBJ1-5, with D possibly TRBD1 on 5 matching bases. Germline V gene lookup returns CDR1 MNHEY and CDR2 SVGEGT. Between the trimmed V and J ends, which lost 0 bases and 0 bases, there was a span of 12 bases. The CDR3 spans 17 residues. This chain's CDR3 is CASSYSLQGYSNQPQHF. The CDR3 DNA sequence: TGTGCCAGCAGTTACTCTCTCCAGGGCTATAGCAATCAGCCCCAGCATTTT.

The chain carries TRBV5-6 and TRBJ2-5, with TRBD2 matching 9 bases. The germline V gene encodes CDR1 SGHDT and CDR2 YYEEEE. The length of the CDR3 is 17 residues. The junction had 15 bases not matched to a gene; V was cut back by 4 bases and J by 5 bases. CDR3 nucleotide sequence: TGTGCCAGCAGCGTCAGCGGGGGGATACAACCAAGGGAGACCCAGTACTTC. This translates into CASSVSGGIQPRETQYF.

In its sample, this clone was seen once. The V call is TRBV19, the J call TRBJ1-5; 8 bases are shared with TRBD1. CDR1 LNHDA and CDR2 SQIVND come from the germline V gene (reference sequence). Trimming at V came to 1 base and at J to 2 bases, leaving 4 bases not matched to a gene. The CDR3 spans 16 residues. The CDR3 is CASSIAPGQGNQPQHF. DNA of the CDR3: TGTGCCAGTAGTATAGCACCGGGACAGGGCAATCAGCCCCAGCATTTT.

The chain couples TRBV7-3 to TRBJ1-1; no definite D call. Deletions cut 0 bases from V and 11 bases from J, with 13 bases between. The CDR3 totals 13 residues. Per the germline V gene, CDR1 is SGHTA and CDR2 is FQGTGA. The CDR3 loop is CASSLTGAGQAFF. DNA for the CDR3: TGTGCCAGCAGCTTAACAGGAGCGGGTCAGGCTTTCTTT. Supplemented by reference TRBV7-3 and TRBJ1-1, the full variable domain reads GAGVSQTPSNKVTEKGKYVELRCDPISGHTALYWYRQSLGQGPEFLIYFQGTGAADDSGLPNDRFFAVRPEGSVSTLKIQRTERGDSAVYLCASSLTGAGQAFFGQGTRLTVV.

This chain uses TRBV3-1 (or the pseudogene TRBV3-2) with TRBJ2-3; 7 bases align to TRBD2. The CDR3 length is 18 residues. The germline V gene encodes CDR1 LGHDT and CDR2 YNNKEL (reference sequence). V was clipped by 1 base and J by 0 bases; unmatched bases: 10. CDR3 region: CASSQVPQGTKSTDTQYF. As DNA, the CDR3 is TGTGCCAGCAGCCAAGTTCCCCAAGGGACTAAAAGCACAGATACGCAGTATTTT.

This clone has only one observation. The chain recombines TRBV28 with TRBJ1-4; the match to TRBD1 covers 8 bases. V lost 7 bases, J lost 6 bases, and 10 bases stayed unmatched. Germline V gene sequence: CDR1 MDHEN, CDR2 SYDVKM. This CDR3 has 15 residues. Here the CDR3 reads CASTLRTGKDEKLFF. The CDR3 DNA follows: TGTGCCAGCACCTTAAGGACAGGGAAGGATGAAAAACTGTTTTTT.